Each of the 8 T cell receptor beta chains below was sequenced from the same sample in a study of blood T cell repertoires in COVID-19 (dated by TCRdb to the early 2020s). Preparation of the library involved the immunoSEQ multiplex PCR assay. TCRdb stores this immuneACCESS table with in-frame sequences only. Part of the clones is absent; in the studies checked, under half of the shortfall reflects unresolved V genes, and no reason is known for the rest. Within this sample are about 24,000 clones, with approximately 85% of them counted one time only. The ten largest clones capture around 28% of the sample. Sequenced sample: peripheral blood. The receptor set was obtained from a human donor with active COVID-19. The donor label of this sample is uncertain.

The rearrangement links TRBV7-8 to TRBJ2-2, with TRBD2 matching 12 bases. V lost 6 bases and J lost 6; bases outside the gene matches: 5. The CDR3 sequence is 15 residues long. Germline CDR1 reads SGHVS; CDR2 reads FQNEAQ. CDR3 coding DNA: TGTGCCAGCAGAGCTAGCGGGGGGGCGGCCGGGGAGCTGTTTTTT. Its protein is CASRASGGAAGELFF.

The CDR3 loop is CASSPVSGSYNSPLHF. In DNA, the CDR3 is TGTGCCAGCAGTCCCGTCTCCGGCTCCTATAATTCACCCCTCCACTTT. The chain links TRBV2 to TRBJ1-6; D is unclear. The germline V gene encodes CDR1 SNHLY and CDR2 FYNNEI. Trimming took 5 bases from V and 0 from J, leaving 11 bases between them. This CDR3 contains 16 residues.

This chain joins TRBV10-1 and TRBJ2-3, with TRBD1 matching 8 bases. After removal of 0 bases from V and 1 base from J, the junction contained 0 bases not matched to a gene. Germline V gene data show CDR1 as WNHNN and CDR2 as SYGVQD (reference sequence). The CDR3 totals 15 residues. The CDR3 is CASSESTGGTDTQYF. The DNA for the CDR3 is TGCGCCAGCAGTGAGTCGACAGGGGGCACAGATACGCAGTATTTT.

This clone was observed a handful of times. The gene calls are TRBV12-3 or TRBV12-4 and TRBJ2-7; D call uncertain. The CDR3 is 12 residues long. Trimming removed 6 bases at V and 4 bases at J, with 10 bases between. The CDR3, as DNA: TGTGCCAGCAGGGGCACAGAGTACGAGCAGTACTTC. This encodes CASRGTEYEQYF.

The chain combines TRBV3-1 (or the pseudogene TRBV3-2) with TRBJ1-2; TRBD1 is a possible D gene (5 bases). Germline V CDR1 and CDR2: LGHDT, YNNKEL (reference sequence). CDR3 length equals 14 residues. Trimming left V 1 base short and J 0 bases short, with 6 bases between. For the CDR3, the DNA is TGTGCCAGCAGCCAAGGACAGCCTAACTATGGCTACACCTTC. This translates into CASSQGQPNYGYTF.

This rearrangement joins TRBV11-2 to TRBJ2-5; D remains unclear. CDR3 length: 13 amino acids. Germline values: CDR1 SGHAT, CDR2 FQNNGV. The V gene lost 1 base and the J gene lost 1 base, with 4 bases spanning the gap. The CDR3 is CASSLGVQETQYF. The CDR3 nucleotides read TGTGCCAGCAGCTTAGGAGTCCAAGAGACCCAGTACTTC.

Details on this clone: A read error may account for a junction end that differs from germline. The chain's CDR3 is CASSPRTSGSLPPVF. CDR3 sequence (DNA): TGTGCCAGCAGCCCACGGACTAGCGGGAGCCTCCCCCCGGTCTTC. V and J are TRBV7-8 and TRBJ2-1; 13 nucleotides match TRBD2. Germline loops: CDR1 SGHVS, CDR2 FQNEAQ. CDR3 length: 15 amino acids. The variable domain in full, with the rest retrieved from reference TRBV7-8 and TRBJ2-1, is GAGVSQSPRYKVAKRGQDVALRCDPISGHVSLFWYQQALGQGPEFLTYFQNEAQLDKSGLPSDRFFAERPEGSVSTLKIQRTQQEDSAVYLCASSPRTSGSLPPVFGPGTRLTVL.

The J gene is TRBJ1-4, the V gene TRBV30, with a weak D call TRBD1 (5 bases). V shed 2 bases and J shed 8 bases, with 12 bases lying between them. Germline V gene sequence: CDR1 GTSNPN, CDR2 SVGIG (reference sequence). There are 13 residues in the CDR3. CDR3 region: CAWSSGVSEKLFF. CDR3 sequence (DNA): TGTGCCTGGAGTTCGGGGGTATCGGAAAAACTGTTTTTT.